This TCR beta chain stems from a study of OX40 agonist ivuxolimab in advanced cancers. Study-level background: Patients received intravenous ivuxolimab every 2 weeks at 0.01 to 10 mg/kg.

A word on this clone: The antigen remains undetermined.

CDR1 is LNHNV and CDR2 is YYDKDF in the germline V gene (reference sequence). The CDR3 is 13 residues long. The V end lost 0 bases, the J end lost 4 bases, and 6 bases lay between the germline ends. General study points: Low normalized T-cell clonal expansion was additionally recorded for some nonresponders. The CD4+ and CD8+ T cells in the blood had expanded clonally by week 6 at 0.1 to 3.0 mg/kg. Antigen specificity remained undetermined for the expanded peripheral T cells.

Measured with immunoSEQ multiplex PCR; TCRdb has only the in-frame clones, and not every one. The sample carries 55,000 to 90,000 clones, about 90% recorded once. The TCR was taken from an adult with an advanced solid tumor such as melanoma, head and neck, liver or kidney cancer. This rearrangement joins TRBV15 to TRBJ2-5; no firm D call. Source: CD4+ or CD8+ T cells sorted from blood, taken in a trial of the OX40 agonist ivuxolimab. The CDR3 nucleotides are TGTGCCACCAGCAGAGAGGTAACAGAGACCCAGTACTTC. The encoded protein is CATSREVTETQYF.